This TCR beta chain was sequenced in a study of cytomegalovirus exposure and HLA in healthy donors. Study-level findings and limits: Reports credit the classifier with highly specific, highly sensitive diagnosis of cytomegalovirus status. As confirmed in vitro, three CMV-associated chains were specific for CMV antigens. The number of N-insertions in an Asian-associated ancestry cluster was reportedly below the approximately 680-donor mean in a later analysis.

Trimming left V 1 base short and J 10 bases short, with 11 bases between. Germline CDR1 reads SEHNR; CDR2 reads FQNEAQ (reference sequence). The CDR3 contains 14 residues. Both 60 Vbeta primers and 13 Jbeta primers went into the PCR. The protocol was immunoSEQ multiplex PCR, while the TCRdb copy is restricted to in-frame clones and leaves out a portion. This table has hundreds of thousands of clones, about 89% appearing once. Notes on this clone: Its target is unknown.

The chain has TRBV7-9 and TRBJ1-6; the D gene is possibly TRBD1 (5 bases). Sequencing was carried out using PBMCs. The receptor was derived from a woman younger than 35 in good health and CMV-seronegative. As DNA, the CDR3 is TGTGCCAGCAGCTTAGAATTTTCAGGGTCACCCCTCCACTTT. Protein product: CASSLEFSGSPLHF. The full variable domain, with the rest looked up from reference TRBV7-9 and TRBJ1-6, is DTGVSQNPRHKITKRGQNVTFRCDPISEHNRLYWYRQTLGQGPEFLTYFQNEAQLEKSRLLSDRFSAERPKGSFSTLEIQRTEQGDSAMYLCASSLEFSGSPLHFGNGTRLTVT.